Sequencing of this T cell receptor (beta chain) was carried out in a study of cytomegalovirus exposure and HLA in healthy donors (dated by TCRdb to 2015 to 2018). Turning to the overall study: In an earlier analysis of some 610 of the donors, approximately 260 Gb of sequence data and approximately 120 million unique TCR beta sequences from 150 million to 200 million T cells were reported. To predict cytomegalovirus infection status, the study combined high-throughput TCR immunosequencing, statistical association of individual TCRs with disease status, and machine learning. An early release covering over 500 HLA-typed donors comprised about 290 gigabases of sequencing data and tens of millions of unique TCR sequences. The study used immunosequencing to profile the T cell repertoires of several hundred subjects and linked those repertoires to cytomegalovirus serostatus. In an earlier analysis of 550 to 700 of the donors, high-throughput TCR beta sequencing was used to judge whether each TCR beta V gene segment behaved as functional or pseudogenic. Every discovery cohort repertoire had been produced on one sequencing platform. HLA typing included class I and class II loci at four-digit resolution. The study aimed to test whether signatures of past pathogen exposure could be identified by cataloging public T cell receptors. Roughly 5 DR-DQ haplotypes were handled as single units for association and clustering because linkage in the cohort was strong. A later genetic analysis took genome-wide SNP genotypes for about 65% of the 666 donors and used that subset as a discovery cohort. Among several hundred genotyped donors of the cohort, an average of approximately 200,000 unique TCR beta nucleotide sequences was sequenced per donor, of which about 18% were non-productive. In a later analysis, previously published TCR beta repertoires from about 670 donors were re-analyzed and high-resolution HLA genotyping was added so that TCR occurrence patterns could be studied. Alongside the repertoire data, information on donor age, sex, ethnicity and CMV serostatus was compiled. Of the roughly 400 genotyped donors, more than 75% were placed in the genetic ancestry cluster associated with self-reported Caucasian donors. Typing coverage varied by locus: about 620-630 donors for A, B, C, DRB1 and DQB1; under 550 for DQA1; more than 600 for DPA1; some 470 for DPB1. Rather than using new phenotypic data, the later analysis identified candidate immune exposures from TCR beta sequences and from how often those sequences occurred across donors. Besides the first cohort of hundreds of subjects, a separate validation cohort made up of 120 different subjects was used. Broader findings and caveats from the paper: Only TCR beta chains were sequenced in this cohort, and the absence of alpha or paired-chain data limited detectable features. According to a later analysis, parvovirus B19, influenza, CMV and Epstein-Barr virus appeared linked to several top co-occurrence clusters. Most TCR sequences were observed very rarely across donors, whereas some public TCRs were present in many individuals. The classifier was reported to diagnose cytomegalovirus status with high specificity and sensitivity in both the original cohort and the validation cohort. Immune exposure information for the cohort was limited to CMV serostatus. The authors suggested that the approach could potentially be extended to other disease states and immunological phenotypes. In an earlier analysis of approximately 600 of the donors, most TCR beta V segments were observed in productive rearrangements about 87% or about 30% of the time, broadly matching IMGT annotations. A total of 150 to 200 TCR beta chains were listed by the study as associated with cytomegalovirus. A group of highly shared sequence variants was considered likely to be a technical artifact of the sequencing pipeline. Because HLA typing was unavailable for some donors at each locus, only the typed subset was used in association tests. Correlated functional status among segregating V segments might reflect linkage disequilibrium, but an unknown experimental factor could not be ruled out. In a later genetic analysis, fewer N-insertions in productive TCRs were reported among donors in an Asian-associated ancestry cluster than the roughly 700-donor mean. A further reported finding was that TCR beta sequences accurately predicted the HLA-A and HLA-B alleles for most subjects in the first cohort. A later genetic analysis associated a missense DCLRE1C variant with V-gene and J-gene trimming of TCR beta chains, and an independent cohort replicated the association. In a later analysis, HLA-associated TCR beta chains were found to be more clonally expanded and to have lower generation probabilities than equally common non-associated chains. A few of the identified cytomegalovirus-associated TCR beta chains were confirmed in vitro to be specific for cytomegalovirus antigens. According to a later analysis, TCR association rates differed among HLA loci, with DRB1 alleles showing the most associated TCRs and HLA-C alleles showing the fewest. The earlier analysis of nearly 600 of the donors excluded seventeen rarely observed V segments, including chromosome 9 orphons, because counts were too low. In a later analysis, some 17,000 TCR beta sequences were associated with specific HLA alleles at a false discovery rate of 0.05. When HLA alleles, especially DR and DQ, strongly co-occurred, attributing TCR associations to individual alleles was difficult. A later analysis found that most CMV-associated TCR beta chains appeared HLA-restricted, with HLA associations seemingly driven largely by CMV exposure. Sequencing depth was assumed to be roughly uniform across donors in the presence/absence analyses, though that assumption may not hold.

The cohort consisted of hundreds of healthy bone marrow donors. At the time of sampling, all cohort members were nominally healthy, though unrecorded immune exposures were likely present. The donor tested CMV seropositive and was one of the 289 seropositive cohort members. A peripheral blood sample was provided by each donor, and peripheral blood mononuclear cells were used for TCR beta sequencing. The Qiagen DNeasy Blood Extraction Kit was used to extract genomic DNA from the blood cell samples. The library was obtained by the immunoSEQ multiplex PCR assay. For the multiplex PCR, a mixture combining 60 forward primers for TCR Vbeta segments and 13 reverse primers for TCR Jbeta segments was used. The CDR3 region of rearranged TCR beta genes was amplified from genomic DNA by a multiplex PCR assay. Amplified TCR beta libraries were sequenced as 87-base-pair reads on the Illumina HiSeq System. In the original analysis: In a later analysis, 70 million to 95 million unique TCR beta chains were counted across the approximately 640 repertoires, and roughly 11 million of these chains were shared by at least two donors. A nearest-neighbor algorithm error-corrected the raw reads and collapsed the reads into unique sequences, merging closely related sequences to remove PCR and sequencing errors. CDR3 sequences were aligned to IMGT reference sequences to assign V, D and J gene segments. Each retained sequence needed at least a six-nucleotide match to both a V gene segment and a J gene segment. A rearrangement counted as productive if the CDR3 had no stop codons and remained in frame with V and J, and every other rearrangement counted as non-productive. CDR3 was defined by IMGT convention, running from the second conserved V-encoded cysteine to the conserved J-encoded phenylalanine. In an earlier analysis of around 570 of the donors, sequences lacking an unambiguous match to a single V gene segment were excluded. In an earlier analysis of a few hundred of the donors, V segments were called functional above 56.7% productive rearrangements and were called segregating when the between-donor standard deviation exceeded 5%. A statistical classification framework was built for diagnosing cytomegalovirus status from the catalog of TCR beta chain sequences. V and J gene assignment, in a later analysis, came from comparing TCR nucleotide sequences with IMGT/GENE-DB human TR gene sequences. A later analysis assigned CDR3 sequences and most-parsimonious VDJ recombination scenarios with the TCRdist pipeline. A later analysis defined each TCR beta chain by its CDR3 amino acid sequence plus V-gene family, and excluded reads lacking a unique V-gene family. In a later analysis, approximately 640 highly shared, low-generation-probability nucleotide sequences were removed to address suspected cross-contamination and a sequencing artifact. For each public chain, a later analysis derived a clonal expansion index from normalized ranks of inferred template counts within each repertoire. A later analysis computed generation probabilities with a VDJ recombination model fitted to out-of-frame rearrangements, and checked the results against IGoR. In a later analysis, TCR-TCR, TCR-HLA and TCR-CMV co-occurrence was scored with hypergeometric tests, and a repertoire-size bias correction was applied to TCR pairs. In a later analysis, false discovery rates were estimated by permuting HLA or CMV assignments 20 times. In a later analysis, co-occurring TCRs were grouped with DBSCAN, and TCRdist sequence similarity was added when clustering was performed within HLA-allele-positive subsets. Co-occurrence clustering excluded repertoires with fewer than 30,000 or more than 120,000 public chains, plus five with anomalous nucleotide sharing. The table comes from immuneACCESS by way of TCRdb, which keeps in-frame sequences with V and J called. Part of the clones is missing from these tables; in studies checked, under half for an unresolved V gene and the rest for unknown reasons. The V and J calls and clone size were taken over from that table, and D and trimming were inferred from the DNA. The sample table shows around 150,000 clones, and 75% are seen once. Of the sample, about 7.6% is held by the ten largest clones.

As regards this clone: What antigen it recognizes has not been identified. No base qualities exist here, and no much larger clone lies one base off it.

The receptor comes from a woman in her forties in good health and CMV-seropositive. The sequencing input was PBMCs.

The base sequence is TGTGCCAGCAGCTTAGGGGGACAGAGTTACAATGAGCAGTTCTTC. The resulting protein is CASSLGGQSYNEQFF. The chain was built from TRBV7-2 and TRBJ2-1; the central 7 bases match TRBD1. CDR1 SGHTA and CDR2 FQGNSA are derived from the germline V gene. Clipping removes 1 base from V and 4 bases from J, with 4 as the unmatched junction base count. There are 15 amino acids in the CDR3, from cysteine to phenylalanine inclusive. Only the CDR3 DNA is retained, 45 bases long and in frame from the first base.